A single sample is the source of the 4 T cell receptor beta chains below, sequenced in a study of blood T cell repertoires in COVID-19. Clones were read by immunoSEQ multiplex PCR, and TCRdb kept only the in-frame ones, dropping some. There are 400,000 to 450,000 clones in the sample; about 90% occur only once, and roughly 0.78% lies in the top ten. The source material was peripheral blood. These receptors came from a man between 18 and 29 years old with COVID-19, enrolled during active disease.

The chain joins TRBV2 to TRBJ2-5; D may be TRBD2 (6 bases). CDR3 length equals 13 residues. The germline V gene encodes CDR1 SNHLY and CDR2 FYNNEI. The V and J ends lost 8 bases and 1 base respectively, with 11 bases between them. The CDR3 DNA is TGTGCCAGCGGGGGGAATGTCCAAGAGACCCAGTACTTC. Protein sequence: CASGGNVQETQYF.

V is TRBV6-5 and J is TRBJ2-1; TRBD2 matches at 12 bases. CDR3 size: 16 residues. Unmatched junction bases numbered 7, after V lost 4 bases and J lost 6 bases. Germline V CDR1 and CDR2: MNHEY, SVGAGI. The CDR3 coding sequence is TGTGCCAGCAGTTGGACTAGCGGGATTTCTTCCAATGAGCAGTTCTTC. Translation gives CASSWTSGISSNEQFF.

The rearrangement joins TRBV18 to TRBJ2-1; the match to TRBD2 covers 7 bases. The germline V gene encodes CDR1 KGHSH and CDR2 LQKENI. The CDR3 covers 17 residues. With 6 bases clipped from V and 0 bases from J, the junction kept 11 bases outside the gene matches. The CDR3 region is CASSPLSGANSYNEQFF. The CDR3 nucleotides read TGTGCCAGCTCCCCCCTAAGCGGGGCCAACTCCTACAATGAGCAGTTCTTC. Complete variable domain (other parts from reference TRBV18 and TRBJ2-1): NAGVMQNPRHLVRRRGQEARLRCSPMKGHSHVYWYRQLPEEGLKFMVYLQKENIIDESGMPKERFSAEFPKEGPSILRIQQVVRGDSAAYFCASSPLSGANSYNEQFFGPGTRLTVL.

Comment on this clone: This sample also contains other DNA sequences that code for the same CDR3. This sequence joins TRBV6-5 and TRBJ2-3, with unresolved D. The CDR3 is made up of 13 amino acids. V was clipped by 2 bases and J by 5 bases, with 8 bases between them. Germline CDR1 is MNHEY and CDR2 is SVGAGI. The CDR3 here is CASSYSRGDTQYF. DNA for the CDR3: TGTGCCAGCAGTTACAGTCGAGGAGATACGCAGTATTTT.